The next 15 T cell receptor beta chains were all read from a single sample in a study of monozygotic twins with inflammatory bowel disease. TCRdb reprocessed the 5' RACE reads, with one entry per CDR3 protein and no DNA. The sample table includes roughly 330,000 distinct CDR3 sequences. Sequenced material: blood. These receptors were taken from a human donor with ulcerative colitis or Crohn's disease, or a healthy co-twin of an affected twin (not recorded which).

The V gene is TRBV12-3 or TRBV12-4, the J gene TRBJ2-5; lacking DNA, the TRBD1 call made by TCRdb goes unchecked. The CDR3 is made up of 17 amino acids. CDR3 loop: CASSLGEGQGARETQYF.

V gene TRBV4-3 combines with J gene TRBJ2-5; TCRdb's assignment of TRBD1 cannot be checked, as there is no DNA. Germline V gene lookup returns CDR1 LGHNA and CDR2 YSLEER. This CDR3 is built from 13 residues. CDR3 in amino acids: CASSQDRGQTQYF.

V gene TRBV4-2 combines with J gene TRBJ2-3; TCRdb proposes TRBD2, but this gene call is untestable without DNA. This CDR3 spans 14 amino acids. Germline V gene sequence: CDR1 LGHNA, CDR2 YNFKEQ. The chain's CDR3 is CASSRGEGTDTQYF.

The chain uses TRBV28 and TRBJ2-2. Per the germline V gene, CDR1 is MDHEN and CDR2 is SYDVKM. This CDR3 region has 11 residues. CDR3 amino acids: CASVASGELFF.

V is TRBV7-2 and J is TRBJ1-1. CDR3 length: 13 amino acids. From germline, CDR1 is SGHTA and CDR2 FQGNSA. The CDR3 region is CASSLPSNTEAFF.

The chain uses TRBV15 and TRBJ2-3; TCRdb designates TRBD1, a call that cannot be tested without DNA. Germline V gene data show CDR1 as LNHNV and CDR2 as YYDKDF (reference sequence). This CDR3 has 16 residues. The CDR3: CATSRGYGGLSDTQYF. The full variable domain, in which reference TRBV15 and TRBJ2-3 provide the parts outside the CDR3, is DAMVIQNPRYQVTQFGKPVTLSCSQTLNHNVMYWYQQKSSQAPKLLFHYYDKDFNNEADTPDNFQSRRPNTSFCFLDIRSPGLGDTAMYLCATSRGYGGLSDTQYFGPGTRLTVL.

V and J are TRBV6-5 and TRBJ2-7; with no DNA, the TCRdb D assignment of TRBD1 cannot be verified. The CDR3 consists of 15 residues. The germline V gene encodes CDR1 MNHEY and CDR2 SVGAGI. CDR3 residues: CASSSTGGPMGEQYF.

V is TRBV28 and J is TRBJ2-7. Germline V gives CDR1 MDHEN, CDR2 SYDVKM. This CDR3 comprises 12 residues. This chain's CDR3 is CASSLSLYEQYF.

The chain employs TRBV5-4 and TRBJ2-2; without DNA, the TCRdb call of TRBD1 cannot be checked. The CDR3 runs 16 residues. Germline CDR1 SGHNT, CDR2 YYREEE (reference sequence). The CDR3: CAGSLEPGGDTGELFF.

The chain's CDR3 is CASSIGTGEGYEQYF. This chain uses TRBV5-1 with TRBJ2-7; TCRdb gives TRBD1 as the D gene, but with no DNA this cannot be confirmed. Germline V gene sequence: CDR1 SGHRS, CDR2 YFSETQ. This CDR3 spans 15 amino acids.

V and J are TRBV7-2 and TRBJ2-7. The germline gives CDR1 SGHTA, CDR2 FQGNSA. This CDR3 is 13 amino acids long. CDR3 loop: CASSLTAQSEQYF.

This chain uses TRBV4-1 with TRBJ2-5. Germline-derived CDR1 and CDR2 are MGHRA and YSYEKL. The CDR3 totals 15 residues. CDR3 sequence: CASSQDRVTLETQYF.

The chain carries TRBV5-4 and TRBJ1-1. The CDR3 consists of 11 residues. Germline CDR1 SGHNT, CDR2 YYREEE (reference sequence). CDR3 amino acids: CATALNTEAFF.

Here the CDR3 reads CASSLVLGRGETQYF. This chain joins TRBV12-3 or TRBV12-4 and TRBJ2-5; TCRdb picks TRBD1, but there is no DNA to check that call. The CDR3 extends over 15 amino acids.

The CDR3 here is CASSLAGSHEQFF. V and J are TRBV7-9 and TRBJ2-1; as DNA is missing, the TRBD2 call by TCRdb cannot be tested. This CDR3 has 13 residues. Germline V lookup: CDR1 SEHNR, CDR2 FQNEAQ (reference sequence).